This T cell receptor (beta chain) is from a study of T cells in Graves' hyperthyroidism and ophthalmopathy. Overall study results and limits: The blood repertoire included most of the expanded thyroid clonotypes above 0.001. Using 13 V-J features, a model discriminated ophthalmopathy from stable hyperthyroidism.

CDR3 length equals 11 residues. Germline loops: CDR1 SNHLY, CDR2 FYNNEI. V lost 3 bases, J lost 6 bases, and 0 bases lay in between. The authors deemed Graves' hyperthyroidism stable absent ophthalmopathy progression within 18 months. RNA transcripts provided the source from which TCR beta CDR3 regions were amplified. Primed by the HTBI set, a first-round RT-PCR was run on the TCR CDR3. TCRdb processed the multiplex PCR reads anew with MiXCR; each CDR3 protein has one entry. The sample includes about 740,000 distinct CDR3 sequences, less than 15% of them seen just once. This clonotype was observed many times. Antigen: not known.

The sample consisted of blood. The V and J genes are TRBV2 and TRBJ1-6; D unclear. This clonotype was obtained from a woman aged 18-35 years with Graves' hyperthyroidism. The CDR3 bases are TGTGCCAGCAGTGATAATTCACCCCTCCACTTT. It translates to CASSDNSPLHF.